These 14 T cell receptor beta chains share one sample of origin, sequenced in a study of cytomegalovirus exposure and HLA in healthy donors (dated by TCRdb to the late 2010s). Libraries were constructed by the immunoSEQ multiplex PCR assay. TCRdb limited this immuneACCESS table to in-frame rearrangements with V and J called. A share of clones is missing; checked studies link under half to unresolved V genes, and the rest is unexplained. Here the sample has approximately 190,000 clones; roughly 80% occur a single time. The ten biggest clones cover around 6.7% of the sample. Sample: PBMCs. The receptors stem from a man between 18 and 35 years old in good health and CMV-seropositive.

The CDR3 region is CASSLLGTASYNEQFF. The CDR3 DNA reads TGTGCCAGCAGCTTATTGGGTACAGCCTCCTACAATGAGCAGTTCTTC. The chain has TRBV11-3 and TRBJ2-1; D is ambiguous. Germline V gene lookup returns CDR1 SGHNT and CDR2 YENEEA. Trimming took off 2 bases at V and 0 bases at J, with 11 bases between the two ends. The CDR3 spans 16 residues.

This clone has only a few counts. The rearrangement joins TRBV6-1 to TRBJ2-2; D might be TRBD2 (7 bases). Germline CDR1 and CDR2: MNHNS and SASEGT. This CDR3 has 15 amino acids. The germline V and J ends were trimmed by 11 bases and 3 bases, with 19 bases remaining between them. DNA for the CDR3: TGTGCCGCACGGAGGGGGGGCGTCGACACCGGGGAGCTGTTTTTT. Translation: CAARRGGVDTGELFF.

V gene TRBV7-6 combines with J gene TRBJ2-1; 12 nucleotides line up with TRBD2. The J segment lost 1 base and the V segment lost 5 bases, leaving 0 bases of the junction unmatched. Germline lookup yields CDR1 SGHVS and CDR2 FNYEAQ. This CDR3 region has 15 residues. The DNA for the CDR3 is TGTGCCAGCAGCACTAGCGGGAGGTCCTACAATGAGCAGTTCTTC. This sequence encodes CASSTSGRSYNEQFF.

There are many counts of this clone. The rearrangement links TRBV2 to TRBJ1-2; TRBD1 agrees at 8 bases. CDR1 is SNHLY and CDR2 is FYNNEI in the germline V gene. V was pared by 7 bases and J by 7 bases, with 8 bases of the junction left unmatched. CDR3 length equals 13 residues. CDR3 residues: CASTRTGFVGYTF. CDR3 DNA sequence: TGTGCCAGCACCCGGACAGGGTTCGTTGGCTACACCTTC.

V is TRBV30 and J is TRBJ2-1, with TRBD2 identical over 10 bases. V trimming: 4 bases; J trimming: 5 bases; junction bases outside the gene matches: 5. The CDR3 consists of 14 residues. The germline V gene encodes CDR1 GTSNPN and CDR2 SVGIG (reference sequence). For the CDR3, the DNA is TGTGCCTGGACTAGCGGGAGTCTCGACAATGAGCAGTTCTTC. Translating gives CAWTSGSLDNEQFF.

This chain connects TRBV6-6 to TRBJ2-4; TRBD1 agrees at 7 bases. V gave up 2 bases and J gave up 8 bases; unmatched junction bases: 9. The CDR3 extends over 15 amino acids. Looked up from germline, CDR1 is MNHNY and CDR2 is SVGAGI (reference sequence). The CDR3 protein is CASSYPGTVRDIQYF. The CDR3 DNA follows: TGTGCCAGCAGTTACCCCGGGACAGTGAGGGACATTCAGTACTTC.

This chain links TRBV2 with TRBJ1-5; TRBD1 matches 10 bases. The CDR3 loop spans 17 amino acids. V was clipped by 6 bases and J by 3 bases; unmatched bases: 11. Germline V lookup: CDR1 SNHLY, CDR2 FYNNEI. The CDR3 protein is CASRASPGQGNNQPQHF. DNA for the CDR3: TGTGCCAGCAGAGCAAGTCCGGGACAGGGGAACAATCAGCCCCAGCATTTT.

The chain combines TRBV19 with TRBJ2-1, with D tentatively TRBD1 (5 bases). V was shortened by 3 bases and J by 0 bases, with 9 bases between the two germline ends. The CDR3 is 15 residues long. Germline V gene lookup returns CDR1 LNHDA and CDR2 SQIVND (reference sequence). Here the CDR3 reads CASSMGLGSYNEQFF. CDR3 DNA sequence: TGTGCCAGTAGTATGGGGCTAGGCTCCTACAATGAGCAGTTCTTC.

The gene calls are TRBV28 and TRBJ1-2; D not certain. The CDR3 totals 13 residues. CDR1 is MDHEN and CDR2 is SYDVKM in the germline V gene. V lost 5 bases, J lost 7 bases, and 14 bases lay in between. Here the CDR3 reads CASSLAREGGYTF. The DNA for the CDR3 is TGTGCCAGCAGTCTGGCGAGGGAAGGTGGCTACACCTTC.

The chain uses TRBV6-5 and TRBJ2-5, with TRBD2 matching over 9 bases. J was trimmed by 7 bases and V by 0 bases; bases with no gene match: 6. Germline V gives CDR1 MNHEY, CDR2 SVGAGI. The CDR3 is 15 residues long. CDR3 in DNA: TGTGCCAGCAGTTACTCTCCGCGGGAGGGTCGGACCCAGTACTTC. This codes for CASSYSPREGRTQYF.

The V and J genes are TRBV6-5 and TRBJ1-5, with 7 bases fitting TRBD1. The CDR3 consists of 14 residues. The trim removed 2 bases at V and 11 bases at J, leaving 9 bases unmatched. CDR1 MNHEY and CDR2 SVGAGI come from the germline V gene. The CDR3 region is CASSYPIDRETQHF. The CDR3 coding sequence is TGTGCCAGCAGTTACCCCATCGACAGGGAAACCCAGCATTTT.

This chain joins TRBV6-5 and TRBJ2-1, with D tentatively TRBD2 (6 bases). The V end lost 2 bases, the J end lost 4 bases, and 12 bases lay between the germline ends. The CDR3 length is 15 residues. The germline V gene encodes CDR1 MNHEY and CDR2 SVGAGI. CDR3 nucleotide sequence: TGTGCCAGCAGTTACGGGGGGACTGGGTACAATGAGCAGTTCTTC. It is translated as CASSYGGTGYNEQFF.

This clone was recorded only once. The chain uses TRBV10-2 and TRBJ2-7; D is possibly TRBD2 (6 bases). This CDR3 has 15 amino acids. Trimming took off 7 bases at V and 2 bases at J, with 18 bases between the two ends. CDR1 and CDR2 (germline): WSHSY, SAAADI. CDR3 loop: CASILAPSDTYEQYF. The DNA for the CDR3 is TGCGCCAGCATTCTAGCGCCTAGCGACACCTACGAGCAGTACTTC.

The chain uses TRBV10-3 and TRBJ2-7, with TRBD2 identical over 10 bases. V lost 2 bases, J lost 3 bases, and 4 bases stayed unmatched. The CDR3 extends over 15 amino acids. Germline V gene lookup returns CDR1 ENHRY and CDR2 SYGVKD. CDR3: CAISEVSGRSYEQYF. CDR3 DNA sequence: TGTGCCATCAGTGAGGTTAGCGGGAGGAGCTACGAGCAGTACTTC.